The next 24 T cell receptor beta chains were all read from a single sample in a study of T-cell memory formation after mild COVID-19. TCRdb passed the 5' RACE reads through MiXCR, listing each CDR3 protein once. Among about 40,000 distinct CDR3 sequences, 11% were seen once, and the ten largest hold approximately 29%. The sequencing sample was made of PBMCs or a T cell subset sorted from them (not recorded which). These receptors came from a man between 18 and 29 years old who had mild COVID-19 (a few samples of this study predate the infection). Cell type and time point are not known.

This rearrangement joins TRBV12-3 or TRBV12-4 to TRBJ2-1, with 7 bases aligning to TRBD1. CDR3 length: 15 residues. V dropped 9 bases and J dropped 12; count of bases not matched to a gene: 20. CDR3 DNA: TGTGCCAGTTCAGTAGGGGACAGCCTCTTTCGTGGGCAGTTCTTC. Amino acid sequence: CASSVGDSLFRGQFF.

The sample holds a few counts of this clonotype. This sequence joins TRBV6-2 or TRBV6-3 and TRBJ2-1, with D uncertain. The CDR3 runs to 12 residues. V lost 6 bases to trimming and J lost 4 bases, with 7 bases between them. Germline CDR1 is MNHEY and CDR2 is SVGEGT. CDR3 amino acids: CASRHNYNEQFF. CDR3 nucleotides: TGTGCCAGCAGACACAATTACAATGAGCAGTTCTTC.

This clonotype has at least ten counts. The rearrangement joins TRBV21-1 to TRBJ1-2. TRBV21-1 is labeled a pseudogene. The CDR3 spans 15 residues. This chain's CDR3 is CASSLRQACNYGYTF. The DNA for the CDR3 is TGTGCCAGCAGCCTGAGGCAGGCGTGTAACTATGGCTACACCTTC.

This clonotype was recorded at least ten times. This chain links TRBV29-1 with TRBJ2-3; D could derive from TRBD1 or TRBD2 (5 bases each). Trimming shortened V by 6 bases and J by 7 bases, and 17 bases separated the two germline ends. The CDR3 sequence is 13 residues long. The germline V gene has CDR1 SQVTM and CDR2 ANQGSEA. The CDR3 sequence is CSVAVQGRYTQYF. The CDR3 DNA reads TGCAGCGTCGCCGTGCAGGGACGGTATACGCAGTATTTT.

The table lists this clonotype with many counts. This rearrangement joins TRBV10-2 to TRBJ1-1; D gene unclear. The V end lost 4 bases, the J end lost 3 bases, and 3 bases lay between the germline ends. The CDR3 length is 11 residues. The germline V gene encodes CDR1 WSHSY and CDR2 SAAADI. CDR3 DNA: TGCGCCAGCAGTGGATACACTGAAGCTTTCTTT. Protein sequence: CASSGYTEAFF.

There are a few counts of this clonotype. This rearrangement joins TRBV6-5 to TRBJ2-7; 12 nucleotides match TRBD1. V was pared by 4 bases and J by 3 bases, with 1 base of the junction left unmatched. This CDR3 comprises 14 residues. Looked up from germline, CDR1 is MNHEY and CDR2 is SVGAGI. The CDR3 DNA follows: TGTGCCAGCAGTTGGGACAGGGGGCTCTACGAGCAGTACTTC. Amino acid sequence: CASSWDRGLYEQYF.

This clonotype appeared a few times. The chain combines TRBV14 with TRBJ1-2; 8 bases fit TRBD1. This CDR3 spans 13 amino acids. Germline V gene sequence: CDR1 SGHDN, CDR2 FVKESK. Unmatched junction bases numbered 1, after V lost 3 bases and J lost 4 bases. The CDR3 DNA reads TGTGCCAGCAGCCATCAGGGGGCCTATGGCTACACCTTC. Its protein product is CASSHQGAYGYTF.

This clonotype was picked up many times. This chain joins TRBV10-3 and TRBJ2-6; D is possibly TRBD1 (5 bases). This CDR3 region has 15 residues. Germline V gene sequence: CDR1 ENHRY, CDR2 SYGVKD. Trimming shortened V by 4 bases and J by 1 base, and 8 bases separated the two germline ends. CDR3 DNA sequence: TGTGCCATCAGTGGGACAACTTCTGGGGCCAACGTCCTGACTTTC. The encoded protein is CAISGTTSGANVLTF.

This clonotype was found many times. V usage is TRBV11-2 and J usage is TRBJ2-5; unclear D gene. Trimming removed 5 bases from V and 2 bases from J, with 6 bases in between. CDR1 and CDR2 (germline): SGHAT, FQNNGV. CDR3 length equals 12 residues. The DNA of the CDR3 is TGTGCCAGCAGCCTCGATCAAGAGACCCAGTACTTC. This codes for CASSLDQETQYF.

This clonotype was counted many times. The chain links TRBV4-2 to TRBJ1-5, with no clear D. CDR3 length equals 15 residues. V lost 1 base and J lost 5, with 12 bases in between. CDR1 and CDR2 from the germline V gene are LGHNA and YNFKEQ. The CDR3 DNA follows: TGTGCCAGCAGCCAAGTTACAGATATTCATCAGCCCCAGCATTTT. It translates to CASSQVTDIHQPQHF.

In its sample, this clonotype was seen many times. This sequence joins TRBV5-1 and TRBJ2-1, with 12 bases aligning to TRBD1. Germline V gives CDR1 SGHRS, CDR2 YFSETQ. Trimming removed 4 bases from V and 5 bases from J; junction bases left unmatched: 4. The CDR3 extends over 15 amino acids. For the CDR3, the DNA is TGCGCCAGCAGCCTCGGGACAGGGGGCAACAATGAGCAGTTCTTC. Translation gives CASSLGTGGNNEQFF.

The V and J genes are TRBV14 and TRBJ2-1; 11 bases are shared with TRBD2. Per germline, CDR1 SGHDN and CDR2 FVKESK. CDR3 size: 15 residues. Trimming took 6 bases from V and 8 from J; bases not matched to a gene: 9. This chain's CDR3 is CASRIAGGESHEQFF. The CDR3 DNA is TGTGCCAGCAGAATAGCGGGGGGGGAATCCCATGAGCAGTTCTTC.

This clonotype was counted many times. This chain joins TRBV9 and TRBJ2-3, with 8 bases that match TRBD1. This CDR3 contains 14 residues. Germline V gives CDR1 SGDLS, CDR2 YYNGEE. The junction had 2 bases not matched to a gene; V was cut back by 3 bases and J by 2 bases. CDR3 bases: TGTGCCAGCAGCGGGGGACAGGTCACAGATACGCAGTATTTT. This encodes CASSGGQVTDTQYF.

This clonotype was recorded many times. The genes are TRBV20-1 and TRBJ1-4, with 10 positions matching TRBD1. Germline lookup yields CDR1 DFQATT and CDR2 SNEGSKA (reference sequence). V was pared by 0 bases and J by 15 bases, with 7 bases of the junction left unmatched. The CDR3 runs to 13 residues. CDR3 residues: CSARDYGGQGVFF. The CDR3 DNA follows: TGCAGTGCTAGAGATTATGGAGGACAGGGGGTGTTTTTT.

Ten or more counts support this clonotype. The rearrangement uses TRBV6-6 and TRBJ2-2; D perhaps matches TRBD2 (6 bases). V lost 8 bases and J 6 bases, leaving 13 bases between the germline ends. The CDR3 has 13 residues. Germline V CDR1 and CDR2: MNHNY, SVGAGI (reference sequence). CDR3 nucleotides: TGTGCCAGCTCCCGGGAGAGGGCCGGGGAGCTGTTTTTT. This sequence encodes CASSRERAGELFF.

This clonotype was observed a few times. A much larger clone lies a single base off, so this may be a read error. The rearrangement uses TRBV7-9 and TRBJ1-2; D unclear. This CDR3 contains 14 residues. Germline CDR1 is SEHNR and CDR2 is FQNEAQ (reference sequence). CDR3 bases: TGTGCCAGCAGCTTAGAACTTGTCGGGTATGGCTACGCCTTC. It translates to CASSLELVGYGYAF.

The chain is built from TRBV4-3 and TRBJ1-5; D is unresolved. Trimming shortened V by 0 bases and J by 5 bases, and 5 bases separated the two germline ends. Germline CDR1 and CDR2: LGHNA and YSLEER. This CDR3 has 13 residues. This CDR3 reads CASSQDRDQPQHF. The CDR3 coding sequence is TGCGCCAGCAGCCAAGATAGGGATCAGCCCCAGCATTTT.

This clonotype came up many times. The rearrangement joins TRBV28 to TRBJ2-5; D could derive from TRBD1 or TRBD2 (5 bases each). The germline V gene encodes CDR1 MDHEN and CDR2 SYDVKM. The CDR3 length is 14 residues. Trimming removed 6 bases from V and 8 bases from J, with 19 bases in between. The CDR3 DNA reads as TGTGCCAGCAGATCAGCCGGGACGCTTGAAACCCAGTACTTC. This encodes CASRSAGTLETQYF.

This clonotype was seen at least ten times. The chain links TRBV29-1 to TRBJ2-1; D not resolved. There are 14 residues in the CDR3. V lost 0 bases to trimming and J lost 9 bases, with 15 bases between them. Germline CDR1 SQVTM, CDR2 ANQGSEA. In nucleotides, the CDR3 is TGCAGCGTTGAAGAAATGCTTGTAGGGCCTGAGCAGTTCTTC. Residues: CSVEEMLVGPEQFF.

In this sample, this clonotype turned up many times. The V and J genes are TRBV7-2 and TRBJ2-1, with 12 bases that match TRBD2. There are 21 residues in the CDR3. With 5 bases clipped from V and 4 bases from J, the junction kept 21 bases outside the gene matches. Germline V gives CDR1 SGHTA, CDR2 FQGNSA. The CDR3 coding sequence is TGTGCCAGCAGCCGCTTTGGTCCCCCCCAACTAGCGGGGGGTCCATACAATGAGCAGTTCTTC. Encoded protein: CASSRFGPPQLAGGPYNEQFF.

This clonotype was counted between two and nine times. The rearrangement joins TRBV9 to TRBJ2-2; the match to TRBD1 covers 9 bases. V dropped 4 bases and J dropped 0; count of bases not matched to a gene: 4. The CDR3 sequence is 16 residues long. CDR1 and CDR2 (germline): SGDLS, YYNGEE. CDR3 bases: TGTGCCAGCAGCCCTCGGACAGGGGCGAACACCGGGGAGCTGTTTTTT. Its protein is CASSPRTGANTGELFF.

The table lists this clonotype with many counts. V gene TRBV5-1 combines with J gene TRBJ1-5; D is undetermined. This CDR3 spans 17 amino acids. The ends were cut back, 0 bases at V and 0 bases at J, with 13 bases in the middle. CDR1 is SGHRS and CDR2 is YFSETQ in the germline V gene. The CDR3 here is CASSLAPERYSNQPQHF. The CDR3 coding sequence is TGCGCCAGCAGCTTGGCACCGGAGAGGTATAGCAATCAGCCCCAGCATTTT.

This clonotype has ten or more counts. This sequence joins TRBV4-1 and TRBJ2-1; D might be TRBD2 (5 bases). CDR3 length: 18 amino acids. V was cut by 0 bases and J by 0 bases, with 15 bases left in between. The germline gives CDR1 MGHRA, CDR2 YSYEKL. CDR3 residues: CASSQDPQRFSSYNEQFF. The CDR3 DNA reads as TGCGCCAGCAGCCAAGACCCCCAGCGGTTTAGCTCCTACAATGAGCAGTTCTTC.

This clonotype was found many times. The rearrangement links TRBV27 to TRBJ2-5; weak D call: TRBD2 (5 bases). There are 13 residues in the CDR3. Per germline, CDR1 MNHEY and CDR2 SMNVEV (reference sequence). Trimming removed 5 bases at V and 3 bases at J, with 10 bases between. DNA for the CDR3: TGTGCCAGCAGTGTAAGGCGGGAAGAGACCCAGTACTTC. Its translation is CASSVRREETQYF.